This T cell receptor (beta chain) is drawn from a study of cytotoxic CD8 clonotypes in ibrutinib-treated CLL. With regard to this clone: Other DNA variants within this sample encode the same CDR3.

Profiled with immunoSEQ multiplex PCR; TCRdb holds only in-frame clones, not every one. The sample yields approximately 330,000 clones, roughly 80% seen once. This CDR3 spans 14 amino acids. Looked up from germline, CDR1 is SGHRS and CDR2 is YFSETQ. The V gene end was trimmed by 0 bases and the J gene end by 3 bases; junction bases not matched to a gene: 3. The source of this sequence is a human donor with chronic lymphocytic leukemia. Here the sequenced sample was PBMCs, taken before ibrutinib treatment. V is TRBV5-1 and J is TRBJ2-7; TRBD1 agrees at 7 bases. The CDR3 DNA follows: TGCGCCAGCAGCTTGGGAGGGGACAGCTACGAGCAGTACTTC. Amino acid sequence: CASSLGGDSYEQYF.